A single sample gave rise to the 20 T cell receptor beta chains below, sequenced in a study of T cells in Graves' hyperthyroidism and ophthalmopathy. Authors of the study amplified TCR beta CDR3 regions from RNA transcripts. The study used the HTBI primer set for a first-round RT-PCR of the TCR CDR3. TCRdb re-analysed the multiplex PCR reads in MiXCR, keeping a single row per CDR3 protein. The data contain some 360,000 distinct CDR3 sequences, 15% to 20% of them singletons. Material: blood. The origin of the receptors is a woman in her 40s with Graves' ophthalmopathy.

This clonotype was seen at least ten times. The V and J genes are TRBV7-6 and TRBJ2-7; D possibly uses TRBD1 or TRBD2 (5 bases each). Germline assignment: CDR1 SGHVS and CDR2 FNYEAQ. Between the trimmed V and J ends, which lost 5 bases and 3 bases, there was a span of 17 bases. The CDR3 is made up of 15 amino acids. The DNA for the CDR3 is TGTGCCAGCAGCGAGACCCGGGACCATTTCTACGAGCAGTACTTC. This gives the protein CASSETRDHFYEQYF.

This clonotype was found a few times. J is TRBJ2-2 and V is TRBV12-3 or TRBV12-4; D remains ambiguous. The CDR3 is 11 amino acids. V lost 6 bases, J lost 11 bases, and 10 bases lay in between. The CDR3 DNA reads as TGTGCCAGCAGCCCCCTGGGCGAGCTGTTTTTT. Protein product: CASSPLGELFF.

Many counts were recorded for this clonotype. The V and J genes are TRBV28 and TRBJ2-2, with 8 positions matching TRBD1. Germline CDR1 MDHEN, CDR2 SYDVKM. The CDR3 is 16 amino acids. The ends lost 5 bases at V and 3 bases at J; junction bases unmatched: 8. The CDR3 is CASSPPGQAYTGELFF. In DNA form, the CDR3 reads TGTGCCAGCAGTCCGCCGGGACAGGCTTACACCGGGGAGCTGTTTTTT.

This clonotype has at least ten counts. The V call is TRBV30, the J call TRBJ2-7; 7 bases fit TRBD1. Germline V gene data show CDR1 as GTSNPN and CDR2 as SVGIG (reference sequence). The CDR3 has 12 amino acids. Trimming cost V 8 bases and J 0 bases; bases outside gene matches: 4. CDR3 bases: TGTGCCAGCACAGGGGCCTCCTACGAGCAGTACTTC. Amino acid sequence: CASTGASYEQYF.

The gene calls are TRBV20-1 and TRBJ2-7; 14 nucleotides line up with TRBD2. The V gene's germline CDR1 is DFQATT and CDR2 SNEGSKA (reference sequence). The junction had 5 bases not matched to a gene; V was cut back by 1 base and J by 6 bases. The CDR3 spans 15 residues. The DNA of the CDR3 is TGCAGTGCTAGAGGAGGACTAGCGGGAGGCGTCGAGCAGTACTTC. Translating gives CSARGGLAGGVEQYF.

This clonotype showed up just a few times. The chain joins TRBV6-1 to TRBJ2-7; perhaps TRBD1 as D (6 bases). CDR1 is MNHNS and CDR2 is SASEGT in the germline V gene. The V and J ends lost 4 bases and 3 bases respectively, with 13 bases between them. The CDR3 is made up of 14 amino acids. The CDR3 sequence: CASSVGDNLYEQYF. CDR3 sequence (DNA): TGTGCCAGCAGTGTGGGGGACAACCTCTACGAGCAGTACTTC.

This clonotype was seen at least ten times. This CDR3 is CAISESPGVETQYF. The CDR3 nucleotides read TGTGCCATCAGTGAGTCTCCGGGAGTAGAGACCCAGTACTTC. The genes are TRBV10-3 and TRBJ2-5; tentative D call: TRBD2 (6 bases). CDR1 and CDR2 (germline): ENHRY, SYGVKD. CDR3 length: 14 amino acids. The V and J ends lost 0 bases and 4 bases respectively, with 9 bases between them.

This clonotype was counted many times. This chain links TRBV6-1 with TRBJ1-1; D is unclear. The length of the CDR3 is 13 residues. Germline loops: CDR1 MNHNS, CDR2 SASEGT. The ends were cut back, 2 bases at V and 6 bases at J, with 10 bases in the middle. This CDR3 reads CASSERGRAEAFF. DNA of the CDR3: TGTGCCAGCAGTGAACGAGGGAGGGCTGAAGCTTTCTTT.

Only a few counts were recorded for this clonotype. The chain uses TRBV20-1 and TRBJ2-5; tentative D call: TRBD2 (6 bases). The V end lost 0 bases, the J end lost 5 bases, and 13 bases lay between the germline ends. This CDR3 is 14 amino acids long. The germline V gene has CDR1 DFQATT and CDR2 SNEGSKA (reference sequence). The CDR3 sequence: CSARDPGGAETQYF. The CDR3 DNA follows: TGCAGTGCTAGAGATCCCGGAGGGGCCGAGACCCAGTACTTC.

This clonotype was recorded many times. V gene TRBV4-3 combines with J gene TRBJ2-5; 9 bases are a match to TRBD1. The CDR3 runs to 15 residues. Per germline, CDR1 LGHNA and CDR2 YSLEER. After removal of 4 bases from V and 5 bases from J, the junction contained 8 bases not matched to a gene. CDR3 nucleotide sequence: TGCGCCAGCAGCCTCGGGACAGGGAGGTCTGAGACCCAGTACTTC. It codes for CASSLGTGRSETQYF.

V gene TRBV12-3 or TRBV12-4 combines with J gene TRBJ1-2; D is unclear. This CDR3 has 13 residues. The V end lost 11 bases, the J end lost 5 bases, and 18 bases lay between the germline ends. The CDR3 DNA sequence: TGTGCCTCAAATAGGGAGGGAACTTATGGCTACACCTTC. Its translation is CASNREGTYGYTF.

This rearrangement joins TRBV19 to TRBJ2-5; tentative D call: TRBD2 (6 bases). The CDR3 runs 16 residues. Germline V gives CDR1 LNHDA, CDR2 SQIVND (reference sequence). The ends were cut back, 4 bases at V and 5 bases at J, with 20 bases in the middle. DNA of the CDR3: TGTGCCAGTAGTACACCACTAGCCGGCGCAAGGGAGACCCAGTACTTC. Translating gives CASSTPLAGARETQYF.

There are a few counts of this clonotype. The chain couples TRBV12-3 or TRBV12-4 to TRBJ1-6; D remains unclear. Trimming removed 6 bases at V and 6 bases at J, with 6 bases between. The CDR3 is 12 amino acids. The CDR3 protein is CASRQLNSPLHF. CDR3 coding DNA: TGTGCCAGCAGACAGCTTAATTCACCCCTCCACTTT.

This clonotype was detected ten times or more. The chain employs TRBV20-1 and TRBJ1-5, with no clear D. This CDR3 contains 13 residues. The V end lost 4 bases, the J end lost 5 bases, and 12 bases lay between the germline ends. The germline gives CDR1 DFQATT, CDR2 SNEGSKA (reference sequence). The CDR3 loop is CSAKVRDHQPQHF. The CDR3 bases are TGCAGTGCTAAAGTCCGGGATCATCAGCCCCAGCATTTT.

This clonotype appeared a single time. V usage is TRBV6-1 and J usage is TRBJ1-2, with 8 bases identical to TRBD1. Trimming removed 5 bases from V and 4 bases from J; junction bases left unmatched: 6. The CDR3 sequence is 14 residues long. The germline V gene encodes CDR1 MNHNS and CDR2 SASEGT. The CDR3 sequence: CASSPRTGSYGYTF. Written as DNA, the CDR3 is TGTGCCAGCAGTCCGCGGACAGGGAGCTATGGCTACACCTTC.

This clonotype has a count of ten or more. The chain has TRBV2 and TRBJ1-2; maybe TRBD1 (6 bases). Germline CDR1 SNHLY, CDR2 FYNNEI. V gave up 3 bases and J gave up 4 bases, with 9 bases separating them. This CDR3 spans 13 amino acids. The CDR3 DNA reads as TGTGCCAGCAGTGATAGGGGGAGCTATGGCTACACCTTC. It codes for CASSDRGSYGYTF.

This clonotype was seen at least ten times. This chain links TRBV9 with TRBJ1-3; D remains unclear. Trimming took off 3 bases at V and 1 base at J, with 8 bases between the two ends. Germline V gene data show CDR1 as SGDLS and CDR2 as YYNGEE. This CDR3 is built from 14 residues. This chain's CDR3 is CASSAWDSGNTIYF. In DNA form, the CDR3 reads TGTGCCAGCAGCGCCTGGGATTCTGGAAACACCATATATTTT. The variable domain in full, completed from reference TRBV9 and TRBJ1-3, reads DSGVTQTPKHLITATGQRVTLRCSPRSGDLSVYWYQQSLDQGLQFLIQYYNGEERAKGNILERFSAQQFPDLHSELNLSSLELGDSALYFCASSAWDSGNTIYFGEGSWLTVV.

This clonotype was counted ten times or more. The chain recombines TRBV4-3 with TRBJ2-5; 9 bases match TRBD1. J was trimmed by 2 bases and V by 2 bases; bases with no gene match: 6. Germline CDR1 LGHNA, CDR2 YSLEER. The CDR3 contains 16 residues. DNA for the CDR3: TGCGCCAGCAGCCAACGTACGACAGGGGGGCAAGAGACCCAGTACTTC. This translates into CASSQRTTGGQETQYF.

Ten or more counts support this clonotype. CDR3 residues: CASSVESSGELFF. The CDR3 DNA sequence: TGTGCCAGCAGCGTAGAATCCTCCGGGGAGCTGTTTTTT. J is TRBJ2-2 and V is TRBV9; D is ambiguous. Trimming shortened V by 0 bases and J by 6 bases, and 6 bases separated the two germline ends. The CDR3 sequence is 13 residues long. Germline values: CDR1 SGDLS, CDR2 YYNGEE.

A remark on this clonotype: A read error may be the cause here, since a much bigger clone is one base away. This chain joins TRBV15 and TRBJ2-2; 12 nucleotides match TRBD1. The V gene's germline CDR1 is LNHNV and CDR2 YYDKDF (reference sequence). This CDR3 spans 17 amino acids. The CDR3 loop is CVTSRARDRGRAGELFF. DNA of the CDR3: TGTGTCACCAGCAGAGCCCGGGACAGGGGGCGCGCCGGGGAGCTGTTTTTT.